This T cell receptor beta chain originates from a study of T cell repertoires in cytomegalovirus infection. The wider study: Both a matching HLA type and CMV infection were indicated by public TCR beta signatures.

This CDR3 contains 14 residues. V gave up 2 bases and J gave up 8 bases; unmatched junction bases: 5. The germline V gene encodes CDR1 LGHDT and CDR2 YNNKEL (reference sequence). TCRdb reanalysed the reads using MiXCR and keeps one entry per CDR3 protein. The sample lists around 280,000 distinct CDR3 sequences, 12% to 15% occurring once. General study points: Ex vivo responses were dominated by HLA-C-restricted CMV-specific TCR beta clonotypes. Carriers of CMV and the relevant HLA type were discriminated by public TCR beta frequency.

This clonotype was seen more than once but under ten times. Antigen: not known. The genes are TRBV3-1 and TRBJ1-2; TRBD1 aligns across 10 bases. The sample consisted of PBMCs. The clonotype comes from a human donor in good health (CMV status not recorded). Some clones in this sample may be carry-over from other donors' samples. CDR3 bases: TGTGCCAGCAGCCAATTGGGGACAGGGGCCGGCTACACCTTC. Protein: CASSQLGTGAGYTF.